The table lists the clone carrying this T cell receptor (beta chain) with a few counts. The antigen remains undetermined. The isolated RNA, all of it, was reverse transcribed, so expressed TCRB transcripts were what got sequenced. Only in-frame clones appear in the TCRdb table, and some are missing; sequencing was by immunoSEQ multiplex PCR. The sample comprises 400,000 to 450,000 clones, roughly 14% of which are singletons, and about 0.04% rests with the top ten. The data belong to a study of beta chain features in type 1 diabetes. Findings of the study overall: Using cDNA template may skew counts toward highly expressing activated cells.

Each sorted fraction was over 95% pure. The CDR3 is 14 amino acids. Germline V gives CDR1 SGHRS, CDR2 YFSETQ. V was trimmed by 4 bases and J by 3 bases, leaving 10 bases between them. The genes are TRBV5-1 and TRBJ1-4; possible D gene TRBD1, 5 bases. The sequence derives from a man aged 25-45 years in good health. Sequencing input: naive CD4+ T cells from blood. The CDR3: CASSHAGANEKLFF. DNA of the CDR3: TGCGCCAGCAGCCATGCGGGGGCTAATGAAAAACTGTTTTTT. Drawing the rest from reference TRBV5-1 and TRBJ1-4, the complete variable domain is KAGVTQTPRYLIKTRGQQVTLSCSPISGHRSVSWYQQTPGQGLQFLFEYFSETQRNKGNFPGRFSGRQFSNSRSEMNVSTLELGDSALYLCASSHAGANEKLFFGSGTQLSVL.